This TCR beta chain was documented in a study of CD4 T cells in relation to SARS-CoV-2 and coronaviruses. In the study overall: Convalescent donors were aged roughly 21 to 75, with median approximately 41 years. Study-level findings and limits: Each donor contributed either pre-pandemic or post-infection samples, not both. Memory recall responses, not primary responses primed in culture, are what the assay detects.

About this clone itself: The antigen is undetermined.

CDR1 and CDR2 from the germline V gene are SQVTM and ANQGSEA. The CDR3 is 12 residues long. Trimming took off 4 bases at V and 2 bases at J, with 8 bases between the two ends. Measured with immunoSEQ multiplex PCR; TCRdb has only the in-frame clones, and not every one. The profile covers 35,000 to 45,000 clones, with around 87% appearing a single time and roughly 10% taken by the ten largest. The sequence came from an adult with COVID-19. Sequenced material: memory CD4+ T cells from PBMCs. The rearrangement uses TRBV29-1 and TRBJ1-2; D perhaps matches TRBD1 (5 bases). This CDR3 is CSVVWGNYGYTF. CDR3 bases: TGCAGCGTTGTGTGGGGGAACTATGGCTACACCTTC.